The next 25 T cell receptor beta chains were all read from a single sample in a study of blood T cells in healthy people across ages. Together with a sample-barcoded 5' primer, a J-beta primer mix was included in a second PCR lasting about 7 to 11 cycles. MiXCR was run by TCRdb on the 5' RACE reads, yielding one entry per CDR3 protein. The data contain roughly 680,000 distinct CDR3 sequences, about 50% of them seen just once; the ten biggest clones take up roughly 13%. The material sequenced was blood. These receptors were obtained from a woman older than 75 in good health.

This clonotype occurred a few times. The chain's CDR3 is CASKRLAGGQETQYF. CDR3 nucleotide sequence: TGTGCCAGCAAGCGACTAGCGGGAGGACAAGAGACCCAGTACTTC. V is TRBV6-5 and J is TRBJ2-5; 13 bases map to TRBD2. V trimming: 7 bases; J trimming: 2 bases; junction bases outside the gene matches: 4. The germline V gene encodes CDR1 MNHEY and CDR2 SVGAGI. This CDR3 comprises 15 residues.

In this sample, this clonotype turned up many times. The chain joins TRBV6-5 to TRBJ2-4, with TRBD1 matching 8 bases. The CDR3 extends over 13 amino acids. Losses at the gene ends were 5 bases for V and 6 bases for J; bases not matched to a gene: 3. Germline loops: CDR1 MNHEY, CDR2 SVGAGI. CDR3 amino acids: CASSDGQGNIQYF. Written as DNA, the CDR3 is TGTGCCAGCAGTGATGGACAGGGAAACATTCAGTACTTC.

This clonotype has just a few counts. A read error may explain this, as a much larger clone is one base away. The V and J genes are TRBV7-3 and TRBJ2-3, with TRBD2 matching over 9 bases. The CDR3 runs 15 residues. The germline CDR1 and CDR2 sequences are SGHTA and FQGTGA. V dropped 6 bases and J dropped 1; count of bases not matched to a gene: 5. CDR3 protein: CASSPRLAGTDTQYF. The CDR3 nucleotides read TGTGCCAGCAGTCCCCGACTAGCGGGCACAGATACGCAGTATTTT.

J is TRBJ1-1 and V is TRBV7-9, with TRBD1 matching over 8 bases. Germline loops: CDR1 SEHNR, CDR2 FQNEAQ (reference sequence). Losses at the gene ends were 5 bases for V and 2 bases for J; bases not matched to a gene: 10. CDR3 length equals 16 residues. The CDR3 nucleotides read TGTGCCAGCAGCCTTGGACAGGGTGGATTCAACACTGAAGCTTTCTTT. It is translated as CASSLGQGGFNTEAFF.

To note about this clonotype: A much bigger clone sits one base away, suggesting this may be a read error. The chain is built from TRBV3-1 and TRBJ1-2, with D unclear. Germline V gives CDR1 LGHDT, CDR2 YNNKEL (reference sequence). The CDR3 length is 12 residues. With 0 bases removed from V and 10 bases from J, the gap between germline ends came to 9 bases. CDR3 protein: CASSQDRADYTF. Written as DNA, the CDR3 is TGTGCCAGCAGCCAAGACCGGGCCGACTACACCTTC.

This CDR3 is CASSETGSASYEQYF. As DNA, the CDR3 is TGTGCCAGCAGCGAAACAGGGTCCGCCTCCTACGAGCAGTACTTC. The rearrangement links TRBV12-3 or TRBV12-4 to TRBJ2-7, with D maybe TRBD1 (6 bases). Trimming took off 6 bases at V and 0 bases at J, with 15 bases between the two ends. This CDR3 has 15 amino acids.

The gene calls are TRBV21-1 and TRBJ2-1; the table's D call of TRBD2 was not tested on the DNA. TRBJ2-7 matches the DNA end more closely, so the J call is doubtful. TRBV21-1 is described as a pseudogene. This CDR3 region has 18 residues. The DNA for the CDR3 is TGTGCCAGCAGCAAAGTTATATCTGAGAGAGGGTTCTACAATGAGCAGTACTTC. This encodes CASSKVISERGFYNEQYF.

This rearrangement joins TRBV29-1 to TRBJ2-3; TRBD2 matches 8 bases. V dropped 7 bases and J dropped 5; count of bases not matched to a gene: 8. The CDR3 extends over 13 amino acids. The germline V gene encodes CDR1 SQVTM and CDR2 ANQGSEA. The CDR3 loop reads CSARGGTKDTQYF. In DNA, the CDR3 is TGCAGCGCCCGCGGGGGGACGAAAGATACGCAGTATTTT.

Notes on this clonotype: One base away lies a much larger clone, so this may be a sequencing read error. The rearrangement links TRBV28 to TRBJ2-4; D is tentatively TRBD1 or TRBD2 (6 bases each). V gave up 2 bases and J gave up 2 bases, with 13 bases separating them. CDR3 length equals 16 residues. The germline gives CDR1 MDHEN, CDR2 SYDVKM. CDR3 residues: CASSLGGQVTKNIQYF. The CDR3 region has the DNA TGTGCCAGCAGTTTAGGGGGGCAGGTTACCAAAAACATTCAGTACTTC.

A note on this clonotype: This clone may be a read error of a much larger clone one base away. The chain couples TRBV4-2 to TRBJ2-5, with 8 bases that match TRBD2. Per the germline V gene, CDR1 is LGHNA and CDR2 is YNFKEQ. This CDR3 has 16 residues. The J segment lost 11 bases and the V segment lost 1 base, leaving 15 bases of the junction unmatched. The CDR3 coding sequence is TGTGCCAGCAGCCAAGGGGGTGGGACTAGTAGCAATGAGCAGTACTTC. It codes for CASSQGGGTSSNEQYF.

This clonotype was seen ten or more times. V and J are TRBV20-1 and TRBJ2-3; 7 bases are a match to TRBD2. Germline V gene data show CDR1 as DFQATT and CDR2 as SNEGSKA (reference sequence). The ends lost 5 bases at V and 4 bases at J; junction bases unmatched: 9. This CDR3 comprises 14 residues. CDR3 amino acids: CSAYPFAGADTQYF. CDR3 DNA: TGCAGTGCTTATCCCTTCGCGGGGGCAGATACGCAGTATTTT.

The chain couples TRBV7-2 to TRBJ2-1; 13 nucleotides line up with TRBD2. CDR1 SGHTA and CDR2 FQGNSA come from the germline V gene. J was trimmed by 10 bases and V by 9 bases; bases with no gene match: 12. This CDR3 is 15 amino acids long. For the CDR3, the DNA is TGTGCCAGTAGTTCGACTAGCGGGGGGCCCAGAGAGCAGTTCTTC. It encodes CASSSTSGGPREQFF.

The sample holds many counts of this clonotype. In nucleotides, the CDR3 is TGTGCCAGCTCACCACCGACGGGCTCCTACGAGCAGTACTTC. Translating gives CASSPPTGSYEQYF. V usage is TRBV18 and J usage is TRBJ2-7; no firm D call. Trimming shortened V by 0 bases and J by 0 bases, and 6 bases separated the two germline ends. CDR1 and CDR2 from the germline V gene are KGHSH and LQKENI. There are 14 residues in the CDR3.

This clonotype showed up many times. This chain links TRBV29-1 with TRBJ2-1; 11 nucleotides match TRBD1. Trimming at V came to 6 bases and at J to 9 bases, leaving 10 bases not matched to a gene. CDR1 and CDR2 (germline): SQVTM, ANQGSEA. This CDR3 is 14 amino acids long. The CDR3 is CSVGRDRGIREQFF. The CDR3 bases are TGCAGCGTAGGTCGGGACAGGGGGATTCGTGAGCAGTTCTTC.

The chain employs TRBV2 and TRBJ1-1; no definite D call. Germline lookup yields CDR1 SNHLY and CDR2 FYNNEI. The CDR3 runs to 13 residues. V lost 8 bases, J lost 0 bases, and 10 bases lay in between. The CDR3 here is CASSGRMNTEAFF. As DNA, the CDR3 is TGTGCCAGCTCGGGCCGAATGAACACTGAAGCTTTCTTT.

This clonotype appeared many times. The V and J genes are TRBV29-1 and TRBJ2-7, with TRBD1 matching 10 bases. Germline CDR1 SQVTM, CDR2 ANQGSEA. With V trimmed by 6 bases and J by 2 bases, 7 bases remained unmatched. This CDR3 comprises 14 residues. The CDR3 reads CSVLGTGVTYEQYF. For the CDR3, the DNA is TGCAGCGTGCTTGGGACAGGGGTCACCTACGAGCAGTACTTC.

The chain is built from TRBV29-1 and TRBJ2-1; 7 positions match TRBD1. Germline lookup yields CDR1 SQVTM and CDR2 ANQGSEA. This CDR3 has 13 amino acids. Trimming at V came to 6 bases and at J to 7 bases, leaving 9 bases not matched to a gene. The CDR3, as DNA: TGCAGCGTCAAGACAGGGCTGTTTAATGAGCAGTTCTTC. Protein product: CSVKTGLFNEQFF.

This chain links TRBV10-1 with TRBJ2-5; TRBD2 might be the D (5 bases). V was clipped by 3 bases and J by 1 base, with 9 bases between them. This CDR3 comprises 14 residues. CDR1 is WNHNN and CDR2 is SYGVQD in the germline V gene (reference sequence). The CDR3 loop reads CASSEGGPQETQYF. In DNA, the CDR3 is TGCGCCAGCAGTGAAGGCGGGCCCCAAGAGACCCAGTACTTC.

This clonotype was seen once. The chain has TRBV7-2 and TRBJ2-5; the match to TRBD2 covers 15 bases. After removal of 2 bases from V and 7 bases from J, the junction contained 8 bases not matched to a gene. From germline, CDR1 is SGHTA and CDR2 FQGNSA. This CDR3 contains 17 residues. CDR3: CASSLWTSGGGGVTQYF. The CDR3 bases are TGTGCCAGCAGCTTATGGACTAGCGGGGGGGGTGGTGTGACCCAGTACTTC.

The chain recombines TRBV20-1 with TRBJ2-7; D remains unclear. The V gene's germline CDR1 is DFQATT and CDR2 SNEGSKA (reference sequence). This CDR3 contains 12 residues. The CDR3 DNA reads TGCAGCGCTGGTCCGGCCTCCTACGAGCAGTACTTC. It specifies CSAGPASYEQYF.

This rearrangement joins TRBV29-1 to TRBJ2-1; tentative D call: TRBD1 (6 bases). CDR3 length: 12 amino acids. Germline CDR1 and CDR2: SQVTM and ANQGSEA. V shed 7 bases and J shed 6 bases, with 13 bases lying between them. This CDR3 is CSGGQFPNEQFF. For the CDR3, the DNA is TGCAGCGGCGGACAGTTCCCCAATGAGCAGTTCTTC.

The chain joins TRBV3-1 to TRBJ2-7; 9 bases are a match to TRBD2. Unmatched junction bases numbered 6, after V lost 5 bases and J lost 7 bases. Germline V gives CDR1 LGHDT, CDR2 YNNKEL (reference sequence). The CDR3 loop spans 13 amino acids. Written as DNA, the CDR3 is TGTGCCAGCAGCAGGGTCCTAGCGGGGGAGCAGTACTTC. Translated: CASSRVLAGEQYF.

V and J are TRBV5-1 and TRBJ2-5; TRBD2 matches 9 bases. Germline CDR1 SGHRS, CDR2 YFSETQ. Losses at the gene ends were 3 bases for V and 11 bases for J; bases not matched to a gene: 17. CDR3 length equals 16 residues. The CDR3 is CASSSEGASGKLEQYF. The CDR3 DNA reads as TGCGCCAGCAGCTCGGAGGGGGCTAGCGGGAAACTTGAGCAGTACTTC.

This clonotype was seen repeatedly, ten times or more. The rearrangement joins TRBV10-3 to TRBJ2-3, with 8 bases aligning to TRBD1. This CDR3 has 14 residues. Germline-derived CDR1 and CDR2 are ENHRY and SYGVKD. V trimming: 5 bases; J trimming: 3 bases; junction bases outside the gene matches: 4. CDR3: CAISLDRETDTQYF. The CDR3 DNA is TGTGCCATCAGTTTGGACAGGGAGACAGATACGCAGTATTTT.

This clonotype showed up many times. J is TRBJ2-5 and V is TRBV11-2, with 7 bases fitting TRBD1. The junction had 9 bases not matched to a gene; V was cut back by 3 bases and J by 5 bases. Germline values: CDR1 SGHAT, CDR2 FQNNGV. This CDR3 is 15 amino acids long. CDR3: CASSLGQTRRETQYF. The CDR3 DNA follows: TGTGCCAGCAGCTTGGGACAGACACGTAGGGAGACCCAGTACTTC.